The entry below describes one T cell receptor (beta chain). No antigen is known for it. It has no much larger one-base neighbor in the sample; base qualities were not kept. The germline V gene supplies CDR1 SGDLS and CDR2 YYNGEE. The CDR3 has 16 amino acids, counting the end cysteine and phenylalanine. Only CDR3 DNA is held: 48 bases, read in frame from base 1. V sheds 4 bases and J sheds 0 bases, leaving 14 bases between their ends. The entry originates in a study of CD8 T cells in Susac syndrome (dated by TCRdb to the late 2010s). About the full investigation: Of the Susac syndrome patients who were sequenced, roughly 6 had clinically active disease and about eight were in clinical remission. At blood withdrawal, Susac syndrome patients were therapy-naive, treated with corticosteroids (with IVIg additionally given to some), or treated with IVIg alone. Whether CD8+ T cell activation and differentiation in Susac syndrome was antigen driven was tested using repertoire sequencing. The study compared CD8+ T cell repertoire clonality among 12 healthy donors, 14 Susac syndrome patients and fewer than 19 multiple sclerosis patients.

Paper-wide results and their limitations: In the total CD8+ and CD8+ TEMRA repertoires, around 17 and five Susac-specific public clones, respectively, were identified. Clonal expansion was observed in Susac syndrome CD8+ repertoires, with the highest expansion in CD8+ TEMRA cells and greater expansion in clinically active than in remitting patients. The number of individuals in the TCR sequencing and HLA analysis was recognized as being relatively small.

High-throughput TCR beta sequencing profiled peripheral blood CD8+ and CD4+ T cells from healthy donors, Susac syndrome patients and multiple sclerosis patients. The Susac syndrome patients fulfilled recently defined diagnostic criteria for either definite or probable disease. Bulk CD8+ and CD4+ T cells were purified by magnetic negative isolation, while CD8+ TEMRA cells were enriched using FACS. Blood was drawn into EDTA tubes, processed within 24 hours, and PBMCs were isolated by density gradient centrifugation. PBMCs intended for TCR sequencing were frozen in liquid nitrogen and were later thawed in a 37 degrees C water bath. The sorted or isolated CD4+, CD8+ and CD8+ TEMRA cells reached a purity of at least 90%. RNA was extracted using the RNeasy kit, and roughly 0.5 to 1 microgram was reverse transcribed with random hexamers. The immunoSEQ multiplex PCR assay, covering 54 Vbeta and 13 Jbeta segments, was used to amplify TCR beta CDR3 regions. Bias from PCR amplification was corrected by using a synthetic template baseline for primer optimization and for computational correction. As for the original processing: Reads were assigned to V, D and J genes according to IMGT and analyzed in immunoSEQ Analyzer, with only productive sequences retained. To calculate clonality, Shannon entropy was normalized by log2 of the number of productive unique sequences and then subtracted from one. For each patient and control, public and private clones were evaluated among the 100 most prevalent clones. Susac-specific clones were defined as absent from healthy and MS cohorts, 1052 published viral clones and other ImmuneACCESS disease sequences. Clones were called with MiXCR by TCRdb after fastp trimmed the public reads at Q25, and only in-frame beta chains were retained. Under each unique CDR3 protein, matching rows form one entry showing the most common genes and DNA. TCRdb, not the original authors, processed these V and J calls. This sample holds roughly 110,000 distinct CDR3 sequences; approximately 94% were observed only once. The ten biggest clones cover roughly 0.38% of the sample.

The sequencing input was CD8+ T cells from PBMCs. The chain is made from TRBV9 and TRBJ1-3; TRBD1 is perhaps the D gene, given 5 matching bases. The sequence came from a human donor with Susac syndrome. The DNA sequence is given as TGTGCCAGCAGCACCGACAGACAGAGCTCTGGAAACACCATATATTTT. This sequence encodes CASSTDRQSSGNTIYF.